Each of the 28 T cell receptor beta chains below was sequenced from the same sample in a study of blood T cell repertoires in COVID-19. Data came from immunoSEQ multiplex PCR; TCRdb stores just in-frame clones and leaves some out. This table has about 62,000 clones, around nine tenths appearing once. Sequences were obtained from peripheral blood. The receptors were sampled from a human donor in a cohort sampled during active COVID-19.

The rearrangement joins TRBV6-6 to TRBJ2-2; D is uncertain. V shed 2 bases and J shed 5 bases, with 6 bases lying between them. The CDR3 contains 13 residues. CDR1 is MNHNY and CDR2 is SVGAGI in the germline V gene (reference sequence). CDR3 protein: CASSYDGTGELFF. CDR3 DNA: TGTGCCAGCAGTTACGACGGGACCGGGGAGCTGTTTTTT.

The chain carries TRBV3-1 (or the pseudogene TRBV3-2) and TRBJ1-1, with TRBD1 matching 9 bases. Germline loops: CDR1 LGHDT, CDR2 YNNKEL (reference sequence). V lost 2 bases and J lost 1; bases outside the gene matches: 2. The CDR3 consists of 15 residues. In DNA, the CDR3 is TGTGCCAGCAGCCAAAGGGGACAGGGGAACACTGAAGCTTTCTTT. It codes for CASSQRGQGNTEAFF.

The V call is TRBV6-1, the J call TRBJ2-5; TRBD2 is a possible D gene (7 bases). The germline gives CDR1 MNHNS, CDR2 SASEGT. The CDR3 sequence is 16 residues long. V gave up 4 bases and J gave up 1 base, with 16 bases separating them. This CDR3 is CASSVEGGGVQETQYF. The CDR3 nucleotides are TGTGCCAGCAGTGTCGAGGGGGGAGGGGTCCAAGAGACCCAGTACTTC.

The chain combines TRBV11-1 with TRBJ1-2; D is possibly TRBD1 (6 bases). V was pared by 5 bases and J by 5 bases, with 9 bases between. The CDR3 length is 12 residues. The germline V gene has CDR1 SGHAT and CDR2 FQDESV (reference sequence). The chain's CDR3 is CASSRTDYGYTF. The DNA for the CDR3 is TGTGCCAGCAGCCGGACAGATTATGGCTACACCTTC.

The V call is TRBV7-3, the J call TRBJ2-1; 10 nucleotides match TRBD2. V shed 5 bases and J 7 bases; nucleotides not matched to a gene: 8. Germline V gene lookup returns CDR1 SGHTA and CDR2 FQGTGA. CDR3 length: 15 residues. For the CDR3, the DNA is TGTGCCAGCAGCATTCCTAGCGGGGGTTCTAATGAGCAGTTCTTC. Its protein product is CASSIPSGGSNEQFF.

V is TRBV28 and J is TRBJ1-4; 10 bases fit TRBD1. Germline CDR1 reads MDHEN; CDR2 reads SYDVKM. This CDR3 has 14 amino acids. Trimming took 3 bases from V and 7 from J; bases not matched to a gene: 2. CDR3 DNA: TGTGCCAGCAGTTTCCGGACAGGGGGTGAAAAACTGTTTTTT. It specifies CASSFRTGGEKLFF.

The rearrangement uses TRBV18 and TRBJ1-1; D call uncertain. The germline gives CDR1 KGHSH, CDR2 LQKENI. Trimming stripped 3 bases from V and 1 base from J, with 9 bases between. The CDR3 contains 14 residues. The CDR3 sequence: CASSPLNGNTEAFF. DNA of the CDR3: TGTGCCAGCTCACCGCTAAATGGGAACACTGAAGCTTTCTTT. The full variable domain, its missing parts supplied by reference TRBV18 and TRBJ1-1, is NAGVMQNPRHLVRRRGQEARLRCSPMKGHSHVYWYRQLPEEGLKFMVYLQKENIIDESGMPKERFSAEFPKEGPSILRIQQVVRGDSAAYFCASSPLNGNTEAFFGQGTRLTVV.

This clone appeared a few times. The J gene is TRBJ1-5, the V gene TRBV7-8; D may be TRBD1 (5 bases). Trimming stripped 6 bases from V and 7 bases from J, with 16 bases between. Germline CDR1 is SGHVS and CDR2 is FQNEAQ. The CDR3 totals 14 residues. In nucleotides, the CDR3 is TGTGCCAGCAGGTCGGGGGAGGCCGGCCAGCCCCAGCATTTT. This translates into CASRSGEAGQPQHF.

The gene calls are TRBV6-2 or TRBV6-3 and TRBJ1-2; D is unclear. The germline V gene encodes CDR1 MNHEY and CDR2 SVGEGT. The CDR3 covers 13 residues. The V end lost 4 bases, the J end lost 4 bases, and 10 bases lay between the germline ends. Here the CDR3 reads CASSSGLTYGYTF. The CDR3 DNA sequence: TGTGCCAGCAGTTCCGGACTCACCTATGGCTACACCTTC.

This chain links TRBV5-8 with TRBJ1-4; 10 nucleotides match TRBD1. V shed 5 bases, J shed 6 bases, and the junction held 10 bases outside the gene matches. This CDR3 is 16 amino acids long. Per germline, CDR1 SGHTS and CDR2 YDEGEE. CDR3 DNA: TGTGCCAGCAGAAACCGGGCCGGGACAGGGGATGAAAAACTGTTTTTT. This translates into CASRNRAGTGDEKLFF.

The chain is built from TRBV11-2 and TRBJ1-2; D is uncertain. Germline CDR1 reads SGHAT; CDR2 reads FQNNGV. This CDR3 has 15 amino acids. V was cut by 0 bases and J by 8 bases, with 16 bases left in between. DNA of the CDR3: TGTGCCAGCAGCTTAGATAGTGGGCGGGGAAACGGCTACACCTTC. Its protein product is CASSLDSGRGNGYTF.

The chain employs TRBV5-1 and TRBJ2-7; D gene unclear. The length of the CDR3 is 13 residues. V lost 4 bases, J lost 0 bases, and 8 bases lay in between. Germline CDR1 is SGHRS and CDR2 is YFSETQ. The CDR3 DNA follows: TGCGCCAGCAGCCCCGGAGACTCCTACGAGCAGTACTTC. Its protein product is CASSPGDSYEQYF.

This chain links TRBV28 with TRBJ2-7, with D perhaps matching TRBD1 (5 bases). The CDR3 has 12 residues. V lost 6 bases and J lost 1, with 7 bases in between. CDR1 MDHEN and CDR2 SYDVKM come from the germline V gene. The DNA of the CDR3 is TGTGCCAGCAGCACAGGATCCTACGAGCAGTACTTC. Its translation is CASSTGSYEQYF.

The V gene is TRBV12-3 or TRBV12-4, the J gene TRBJ2-7; D is ambiguous. Trimming took 6 bases from V and 6 from J, leaving 12 bases between them. This CDR3 has 12 amino acids. The CDR3 here is CASSPRVIEQYF. CDR3 nucleotides: TGTGCCAGCAGCCCCCGCGTTATCGAGCAGTACTTC.

The chain is built from TRBV7-9 and TRBJ2-5, with D hard to call. In germline, CDR1 is SEHNR, CDR2 FQNEAQ (reference sequence). CDR3 length: 11 residues. V was pared by 5 bases and J by 5 bases, with 6 bases between. The CDR3 here is CASSVGETQYF. The CDR3 nucleotides are TGTGCCAGCAGCGTCGGGGAGACCCAGTACTTC.

The CDR3 here is CATKARFATNEKLFF. In DNA, the CDR3 is TGTGCCACCAAAGCCCGATTTGCAACTAATGAAAAACTGTTTTTT. V is TRBV24-1 and J is TRBJ1-4, with unresolved D. The germline V gene has CDR1 KGHDR and CDR2 SFDVKD. The V end lost 8 bases, the J end lost 0 bases, and 12 bases lay between the germline ends. The CDR3 consists of 15 residues.

The chain joins TRBV4-3 to TRBJ2-2, with D perhaps matching TRBD2 (5 bases). The germline CDR1 and CDR2 sequences are LGHNA and YSLEER. The CDR3 contains 18 residues. Trimming left V 0 bases short and J 6 bases short, with 20 bases between. This chain's CDR3 is CASSQDTRRVLEAGELFF. CDR3 sequence (DNA): TGCGCCAGCAGCCAAGATACCCGTCGCGTTTTGGAGGCCGGGGAGCTGTTTTTT.

The chain joins TRBV4-2 to TRBJ1-1; the match to TRBD1 covers 10 bases. In germline, CDR1 is LGHNA, CDR2 YNFKEQ. The CDR3 loop spans 16 amino acids. Trimming cost V 4 bases and J 4 bases; bases outside gene matches: 9. The DNA for the CDR3 is TGTGCCAGCAGCCCAGGGACAGGGGACGGTGCCACTGAAGCTTTCTTT. Translated: CASSPGTGDGATEAFF.

This chain connects TRBV24-1 to TRBJ1-5; D is possibly TRBD1 (6 bases). Trimming removed 7 bases at V and 7 bases at J, with 19 bases between. Germline-derived CDR1 and CDR2 are KGHDR and SFDVKD. CDR3 length: 15 residues. In nucleotides, the CDR3 is TGTGCCACCAGCACCTCGTCGGGACACAGCCAGCCCCAGCATTTT. It yields the protein CATSTSSGHSQPQHF.

This chain links TRBV11-2 with TRBJ2-1, with a tentative D call TRBD2 (6 bases). CDR3 length: 17 residues. CDR1 is SGHAT, CDR2 FQNNGV, per germline. V was clipped by 1 base and J by 7 bases, with 20 bases between them. The CDR3 region has the DNA TGTGCCAGCAGCTTAGTTCGGTCGGTCGGGGGAGCGAATGAGCAGTTCTTC. Protein: CASSLVRSVGGANEQFF.

The genes are TRBV25-1 and TRBJ2-3; D gene uncertain. Germline V gene sequence: CDR1 MGHDK, CDR2 SYGVNS. CDR3 length: 14 residues. V gave up 3 bases and J gave up 2 bases, with 9 bases separating them. CDR3 sequence (DNA): TGTGCCAGCAGTGAGTCGCGGCCCACAGATACGCAGTATTTT. Translating gives CASSESRPTDTQYF.

The gene calls are TRBV6-6 and TRBJ2-7; tentatively, D is TRBD1 (5 bases). Germline V gene lookup returns CDR1 MNHNY and CDR2 SVGAGI (reference sequence). The CDR3 has 15 residues. Trimming took off 5 bases at V and 3 bases at J, with 17 bases between the two ends. DNA for the CDR3: TGTGCCAGCAGTCCCCCTGGGGCTAGGTTCTACGAGCAGTACTTC. As protein: CASSPPGARFYEQYF.

The J gene is TRBJ2-1, the V gene TRBV19, with D perhaps TRBD1 (6 bases). V was cut by 1 base and J by 10 bases, with 17 bases left in between. The CDR3 runs to 15 residues. Germline-derived CDR1 and CDR2 are LNHDA and SQIVND (reference sequence). The CDR3 coding sequence is TGTGCCAGTAGTATAGGTGGGACACTTAGGGAGGAGCAGTTCTTC. It encodes CASSIGGTLREEQFF.

This clone appeared a few times. V is TRBV18 and J is TRBJ1-1; D remains unclear. Trimming cost V 6 bases and J 4 bases, with 18 bases left between them. The CDR3 covers 15 residues. The germline gives CDR1 KGHSH, CDR2 LQKENI. This chain's CDR3 is CASSSTDTLGTEAFF. The CDR3 DNA reads TGTGCCAGCTCGTCAACAGATACCCTGGGCACTGAAGCTTTCTTT.

The CDR3 region has the DNA TGTGCCAGCAGTTCCGCCGGGGAGATCAATGGCTACACCTTC. This sequence encodes CASSSAGEINGYTF. This sequence joins TRBV6-5 and TRBJ1-2; D gene uncertain. CDR3 length equals 14 residues. V was shortened by 4 bases and J by 6 bases, with 15 bases between the two germline ends. Germline-derived CDR1 and CDR2 are MNHEY and SVGAGI.

The chain recombines TRBV9 with TRBJ1-1; TRBD1 matches at 8 bases. The CDR3 loop spans 14 amino acids. V was clipped by 1 base and J by 5 bases; unmatched bases: 4. Per the germline V gene, CDR1 is SGDLS and CDR2 is YYNGEE. This CDR3 reads CASSVITGGTEAFF. The CDR3 bases are TGTGCCAGCAGCGTAATTACAGGGGGTACTGAAGCTTTCTTT.

The rearrangement joins TRBV19 to TRBJ2-4; the D gene is possibly TRBD2 (5 bases). The germline CDR1 and CDR2 sequences are LNHDA and SQIVND (reference sequence). The V gene lost 11 bases and the J gene lost 2 bases, with 13 bases spanning the gap. This CDR3 is built from 13 residues. The CDR3 loop is CAGSTDPKNIQYF. The CDR3 coding sequence is TGTGCCGGGAGCACGGACCCCAAAAACATTCAGTACTTC.

This clone was counted once. The chain has TRBV9 and TRBJ2-2, with TRBD2 identical over 12 bases. CDR3 size: 16 residues. With V trimmed by 3 bases and J by 6 bases, 6 bases remained unmatched. CDR1 SGDLS and CDR2 YYNGEE come from the germline V gene. The CDR3 bases are TGTGCCAGCAGCGCCAGGACTAGCGGGGTCCCCGGGGAGCTGTTTTTT. This sequence encodes CASSARTSGVPGELFF.